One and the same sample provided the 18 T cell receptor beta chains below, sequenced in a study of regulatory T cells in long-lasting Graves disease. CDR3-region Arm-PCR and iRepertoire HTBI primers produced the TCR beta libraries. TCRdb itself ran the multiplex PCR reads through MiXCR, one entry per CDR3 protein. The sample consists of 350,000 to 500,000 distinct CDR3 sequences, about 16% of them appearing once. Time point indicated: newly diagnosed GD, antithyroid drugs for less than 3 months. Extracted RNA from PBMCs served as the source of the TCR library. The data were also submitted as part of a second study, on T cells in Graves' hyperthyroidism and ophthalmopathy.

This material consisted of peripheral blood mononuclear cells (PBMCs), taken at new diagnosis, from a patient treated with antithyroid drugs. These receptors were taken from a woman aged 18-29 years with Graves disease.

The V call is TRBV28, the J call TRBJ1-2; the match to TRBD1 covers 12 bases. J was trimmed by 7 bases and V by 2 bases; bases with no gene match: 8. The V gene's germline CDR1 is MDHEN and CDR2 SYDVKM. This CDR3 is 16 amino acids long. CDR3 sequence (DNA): TGTGCCAGCAGTTTACCATTCGGGACAGGGGGCTCTGGCTACACCTTC. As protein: CASSLPFGTGGSGYTF.

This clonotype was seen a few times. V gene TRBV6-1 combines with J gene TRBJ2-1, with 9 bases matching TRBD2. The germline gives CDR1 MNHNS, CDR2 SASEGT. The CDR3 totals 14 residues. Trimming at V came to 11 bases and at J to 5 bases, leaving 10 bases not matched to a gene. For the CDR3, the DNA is TGTGCCTCCTCCGGGACTAGCTTCGACAATGAGCAGTTCTTC. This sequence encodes CASSGTSFDNEQFF.

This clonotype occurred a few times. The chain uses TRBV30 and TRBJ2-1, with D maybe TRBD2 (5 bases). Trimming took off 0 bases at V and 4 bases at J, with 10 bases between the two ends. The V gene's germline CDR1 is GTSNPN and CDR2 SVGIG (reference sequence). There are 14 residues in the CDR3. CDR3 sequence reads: CAWSVSGMYNEQFF. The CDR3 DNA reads TGTGCCTGGAGTGTAAGCGGCATGTACAATGAGCAGTTCTTC.

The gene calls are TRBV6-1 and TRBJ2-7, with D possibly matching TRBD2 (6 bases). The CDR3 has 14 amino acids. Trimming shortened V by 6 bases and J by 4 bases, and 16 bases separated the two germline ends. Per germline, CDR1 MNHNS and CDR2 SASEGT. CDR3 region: CASSRDSWMYEQYF. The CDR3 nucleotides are TGTGCCAGCAGCAGGGACTCATGGATGTACGAGCAGTACTTC.

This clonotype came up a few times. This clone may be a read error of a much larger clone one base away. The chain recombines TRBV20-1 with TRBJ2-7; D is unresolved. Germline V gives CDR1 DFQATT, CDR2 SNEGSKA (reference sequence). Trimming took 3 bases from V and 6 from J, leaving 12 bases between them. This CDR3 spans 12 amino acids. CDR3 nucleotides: TGCAGTGCTAGTTGCAGTCTCGGCGAGCAGTACTTC. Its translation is CSASCSLGEQYF.

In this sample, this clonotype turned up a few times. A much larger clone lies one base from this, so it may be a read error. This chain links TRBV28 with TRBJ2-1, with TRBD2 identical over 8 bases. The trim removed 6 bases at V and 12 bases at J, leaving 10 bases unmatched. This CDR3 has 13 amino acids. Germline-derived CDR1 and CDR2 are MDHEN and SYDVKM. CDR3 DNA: TGTGCCAGCAGCCCAGGGATTAGCGGGACGCAGTTCTTC. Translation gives CASSPGISGTQFF.

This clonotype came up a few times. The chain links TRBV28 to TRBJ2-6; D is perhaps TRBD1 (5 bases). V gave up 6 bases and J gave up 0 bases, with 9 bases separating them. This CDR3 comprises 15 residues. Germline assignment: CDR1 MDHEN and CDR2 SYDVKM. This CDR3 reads CASSVRDSGANVLTF. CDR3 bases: TGTGCCAGCAGCGTCAGGGACTCTGGGGCCAACGTCCTGACTTTC.

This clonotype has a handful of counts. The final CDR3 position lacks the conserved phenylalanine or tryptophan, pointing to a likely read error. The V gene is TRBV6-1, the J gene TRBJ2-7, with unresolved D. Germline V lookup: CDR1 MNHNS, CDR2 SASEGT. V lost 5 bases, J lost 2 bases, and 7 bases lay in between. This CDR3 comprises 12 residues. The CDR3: CASSNRPYEQYL. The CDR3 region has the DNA TGTGCCAGCAGTAACCGGCCCTACGAGCAGTACCTC.

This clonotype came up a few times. The CDR3, as DNA: TGTGCCAGCAGCCCCCGGGGAGGCATAAAGCCCCAGCATTTT. Translating gives CASSPRGGIKPQHF. The chain recombines TRBV5-8 with TRBJ1-5, with D hard to call. V was trimmed by 4 bases and J by 8 bases, leaving 16 bases between them. The CDR3 totals 14 residues. Per germline, CDR1 SGHTS and CDR2 YDEGEE. The full variable domain, its missing parts supplied by reference TRBV5-8 and TRBJ1-5, is EAGVTQSPTHLIKTRGQQATLRCSPISGHTSVYWYQQALGLGLQFLLWYDEGEERNRGNFPPRFSGRQFPNYSSELNVNALELEDSALYLCASSPRGGIKPQHFGDGTRLSIL.

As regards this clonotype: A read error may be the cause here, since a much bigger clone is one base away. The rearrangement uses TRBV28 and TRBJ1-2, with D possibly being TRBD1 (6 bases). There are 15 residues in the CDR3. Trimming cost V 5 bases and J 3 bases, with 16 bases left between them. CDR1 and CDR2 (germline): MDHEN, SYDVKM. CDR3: CASSEGGGLYYGYTF. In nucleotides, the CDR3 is TGTGCCAGCAGTGAGGGGGGGGGGCTCTACTATGGCTACACCTTC.

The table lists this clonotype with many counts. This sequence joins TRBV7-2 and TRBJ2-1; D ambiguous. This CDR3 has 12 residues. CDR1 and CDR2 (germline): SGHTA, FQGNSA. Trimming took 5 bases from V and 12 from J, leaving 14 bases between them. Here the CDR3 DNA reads TGTGCCAGCAGCGAGAGATCGCTAGGGCAGTTCTTC. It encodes CASSERSLGQFF. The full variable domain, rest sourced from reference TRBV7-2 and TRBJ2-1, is GAGVSQSPSNKVTEKGKDVELRCDPISGHTALYWYRQSLGQGLEFLIYFQGNSAPDKSGLPSDRFSAERTGGSVSTLTIQRTQQEDSAVYLCASSERSLGQFFGPGTRLTVL.

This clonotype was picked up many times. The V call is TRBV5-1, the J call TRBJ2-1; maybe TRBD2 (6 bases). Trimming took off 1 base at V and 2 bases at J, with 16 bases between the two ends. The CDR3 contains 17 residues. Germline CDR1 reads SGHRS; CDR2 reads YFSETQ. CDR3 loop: CASSLPPSSATYNEQFF. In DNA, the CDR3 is TGCGCCAGCAGCTTGCCCCCCTCTAGCGCCACCTACAATGAGCAGTTCTTC.

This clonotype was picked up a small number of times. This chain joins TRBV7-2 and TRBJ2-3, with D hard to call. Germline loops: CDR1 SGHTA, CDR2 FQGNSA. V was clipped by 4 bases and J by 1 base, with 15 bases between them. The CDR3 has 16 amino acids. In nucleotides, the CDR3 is TGTGCCAGCAGCTCCTTTCGCCTAGGTCGCACAGATACGCAGTATTTT. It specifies CASSSFRLGRTDTQYF.

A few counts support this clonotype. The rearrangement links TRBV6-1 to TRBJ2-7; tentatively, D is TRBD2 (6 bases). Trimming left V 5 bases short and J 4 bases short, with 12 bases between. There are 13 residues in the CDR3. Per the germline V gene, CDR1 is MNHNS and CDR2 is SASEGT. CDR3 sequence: CASSTGDLYEQYF. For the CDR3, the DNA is TGTGCCAGCAGTACCGGGGACTTGTACGAGCAGTACTTC.

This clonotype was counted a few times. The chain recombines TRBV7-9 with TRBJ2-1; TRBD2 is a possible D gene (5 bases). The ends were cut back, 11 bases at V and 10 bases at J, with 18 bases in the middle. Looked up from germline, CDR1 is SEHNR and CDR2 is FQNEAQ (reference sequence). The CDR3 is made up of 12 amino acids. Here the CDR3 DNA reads TGTGCCCACCCTATCCGGGGTGGGGAGCAGTTCTTC. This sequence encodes CAHPIRGGEQFF.

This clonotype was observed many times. The CDR3 spells CASSSLGGRPSTDTQYF. The CDR3 DNA follows: TGTGCCAGCAGTTCCCTCGGGGGACGCCCAAGCACAGATACGCAGTATTTT. The rearrangement joins TRBV28 to TRBJ2-3; the D gene is possibly TRBD2 (6 bases). Germline V lookup: CDR1 MDHEN, CDR2 SYDVKM. V gave up 4 bases and J gave up 0 bases, with 17 bases separating them. The CDR3 contains 17 residues.

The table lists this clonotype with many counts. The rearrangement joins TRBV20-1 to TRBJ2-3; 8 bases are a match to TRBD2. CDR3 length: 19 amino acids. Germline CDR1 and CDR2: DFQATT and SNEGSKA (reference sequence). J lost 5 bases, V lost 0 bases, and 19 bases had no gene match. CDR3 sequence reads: CSARDLGSPGTRWLDTQYF. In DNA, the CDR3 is TGCAGTGCTAGAGATCTTGGCAGCCCCGGGACTAGGTGGTTAGATACGCAGTATTTT.

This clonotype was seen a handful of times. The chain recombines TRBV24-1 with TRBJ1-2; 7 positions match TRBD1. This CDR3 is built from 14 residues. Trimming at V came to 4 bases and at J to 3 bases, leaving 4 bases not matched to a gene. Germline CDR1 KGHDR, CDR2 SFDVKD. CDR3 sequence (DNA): TGTGCCACCAGTGAACAAGGGACAGACTATGGCTACACCTTC. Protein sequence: CATSEQGTDYGYTF.